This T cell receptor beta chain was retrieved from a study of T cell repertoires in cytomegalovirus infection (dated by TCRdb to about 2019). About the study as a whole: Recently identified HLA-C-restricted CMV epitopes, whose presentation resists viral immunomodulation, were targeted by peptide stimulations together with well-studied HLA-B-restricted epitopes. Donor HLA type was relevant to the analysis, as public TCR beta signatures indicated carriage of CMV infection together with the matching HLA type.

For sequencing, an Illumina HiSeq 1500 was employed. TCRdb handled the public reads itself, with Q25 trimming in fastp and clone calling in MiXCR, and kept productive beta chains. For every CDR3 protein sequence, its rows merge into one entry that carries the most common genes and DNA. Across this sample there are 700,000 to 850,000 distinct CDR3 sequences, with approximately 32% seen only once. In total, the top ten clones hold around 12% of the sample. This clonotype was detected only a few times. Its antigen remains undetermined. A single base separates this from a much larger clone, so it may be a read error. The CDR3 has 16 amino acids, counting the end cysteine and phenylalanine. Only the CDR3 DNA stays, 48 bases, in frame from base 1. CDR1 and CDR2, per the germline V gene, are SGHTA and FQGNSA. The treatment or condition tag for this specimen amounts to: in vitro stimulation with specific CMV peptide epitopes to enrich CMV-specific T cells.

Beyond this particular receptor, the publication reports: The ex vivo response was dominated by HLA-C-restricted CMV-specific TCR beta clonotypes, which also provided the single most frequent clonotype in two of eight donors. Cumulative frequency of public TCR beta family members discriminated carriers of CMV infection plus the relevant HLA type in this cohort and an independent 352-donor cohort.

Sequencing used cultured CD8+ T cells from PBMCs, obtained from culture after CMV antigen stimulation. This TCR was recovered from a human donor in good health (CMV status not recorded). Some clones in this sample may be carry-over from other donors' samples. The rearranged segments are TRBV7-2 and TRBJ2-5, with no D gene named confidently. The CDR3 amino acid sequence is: CANSLFLERSRETQYF. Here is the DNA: TGTGCCAACAGCTTATTTTTGGAGAGGAGCCGAGAGACCCAGTACTTC.